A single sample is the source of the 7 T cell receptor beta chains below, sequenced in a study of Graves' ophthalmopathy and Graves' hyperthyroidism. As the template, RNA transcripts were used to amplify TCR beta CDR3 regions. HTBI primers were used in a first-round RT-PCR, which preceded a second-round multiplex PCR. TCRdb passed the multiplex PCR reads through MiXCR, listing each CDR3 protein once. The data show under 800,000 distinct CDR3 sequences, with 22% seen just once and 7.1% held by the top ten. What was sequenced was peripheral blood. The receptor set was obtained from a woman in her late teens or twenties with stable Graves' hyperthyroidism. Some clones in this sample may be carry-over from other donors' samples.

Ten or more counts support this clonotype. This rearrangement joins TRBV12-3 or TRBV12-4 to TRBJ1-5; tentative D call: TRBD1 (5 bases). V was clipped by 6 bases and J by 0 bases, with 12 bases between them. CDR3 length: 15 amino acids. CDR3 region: CASRPQGNSNQPQHF. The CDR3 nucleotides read TGTGCCAGCAGACCTCAGGGAAATAGCAATCAGCCCCAGCATTTT.

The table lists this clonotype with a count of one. The CDR3 DNA follows: TGTGCCAGTAGCCCCCACGGATTCTATGGCTACACCTTC. Encoded protein: CASSPHGFYGYTF. The chain joins TRBV19 to TRBJ1-2, with D unresolved. Germline V gene lookup returns CDR1 LNHDA and CDR2 SQIVND (reference sequence). Trimming shortened V by 6 bases and J by 4 bases, and 12 bases separated the two germline ends. The CDR3 has 13 amino acids.

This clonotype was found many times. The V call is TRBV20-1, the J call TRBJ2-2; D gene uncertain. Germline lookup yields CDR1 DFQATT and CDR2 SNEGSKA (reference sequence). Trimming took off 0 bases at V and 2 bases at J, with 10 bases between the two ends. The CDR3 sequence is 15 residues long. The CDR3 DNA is TGCAGTGCTAGAGACCCGACACGCAACACCGGGGAGCTGTTTTTT. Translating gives CSARDPTRNTGELFF.

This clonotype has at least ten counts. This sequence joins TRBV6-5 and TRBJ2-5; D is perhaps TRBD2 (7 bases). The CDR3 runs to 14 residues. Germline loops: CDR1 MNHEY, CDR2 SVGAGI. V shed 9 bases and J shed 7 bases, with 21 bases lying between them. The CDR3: CASQRGGDERTQYF. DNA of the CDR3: TGTGCCAGTCAAAGGGGGGGGGACGAAAGGACCCAGTACTTC.

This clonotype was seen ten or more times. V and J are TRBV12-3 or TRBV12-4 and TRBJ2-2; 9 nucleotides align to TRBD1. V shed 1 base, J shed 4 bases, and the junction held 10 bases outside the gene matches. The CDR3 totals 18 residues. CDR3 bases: TGTGCCAGCAGTTTAGGAGGTTACAGGGGGCGTAGCACCGGGGAGCTGTTTTTT. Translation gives CASSLGGYRGRSTGELFF.

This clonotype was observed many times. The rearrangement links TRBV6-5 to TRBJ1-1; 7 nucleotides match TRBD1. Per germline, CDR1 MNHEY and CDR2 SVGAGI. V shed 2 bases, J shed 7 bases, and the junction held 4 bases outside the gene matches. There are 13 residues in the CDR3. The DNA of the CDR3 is TGTGCCAGCAGTTACACAGGGACAGATGAAGCTTTCTTT. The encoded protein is CASSYTGTDEAFF.

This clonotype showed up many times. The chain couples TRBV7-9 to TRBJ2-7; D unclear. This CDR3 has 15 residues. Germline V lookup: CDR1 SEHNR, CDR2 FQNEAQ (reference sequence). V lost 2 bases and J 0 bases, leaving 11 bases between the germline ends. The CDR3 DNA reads TGTGCCAGCAGCTTACGCGCGGTCAGCTCCTACGAGCAGTACTTC. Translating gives CASSLRAVSSYEQYF. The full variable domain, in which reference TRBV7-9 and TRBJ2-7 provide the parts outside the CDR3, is DTGVSQNPRHKITKRGQNVTFRCDPISEHNRLYWYRQTLGQGPEFLTYFQNEAQLEKSRLLSDRFSAERPKGSFSTLEIQRTEQGDSAMYLCASSLRAVSSYEQYFGPGTRLTVT.